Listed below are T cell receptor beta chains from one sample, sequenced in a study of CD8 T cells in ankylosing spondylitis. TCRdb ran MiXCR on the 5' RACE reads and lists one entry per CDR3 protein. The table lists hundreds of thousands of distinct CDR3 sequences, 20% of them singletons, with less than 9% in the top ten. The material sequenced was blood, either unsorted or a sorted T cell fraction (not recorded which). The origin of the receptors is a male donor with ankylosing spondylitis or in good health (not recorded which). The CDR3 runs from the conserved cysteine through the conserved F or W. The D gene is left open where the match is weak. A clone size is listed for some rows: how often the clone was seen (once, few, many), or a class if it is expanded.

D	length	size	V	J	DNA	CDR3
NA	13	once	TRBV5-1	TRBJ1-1	TGCGCCAGCAGCTTGACGGGGAGTACTGAAGCTTTCTTT	CASSLTGSTEAFF
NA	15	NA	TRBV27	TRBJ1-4	TGTGCCAGCAGTTTATATGGCCGTATGGATGAAAAACTGTTTTTT	CASSLYGRMDEKLFF
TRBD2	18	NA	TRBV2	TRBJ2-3	TGTGCCAGCAGTGGGCTAGCGGGAATAATACCTTTCACAGATACGCAGTATTTT	CASSGLAGIIPFTDTQYF
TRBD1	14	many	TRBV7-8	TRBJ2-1	TGTGCCAGCAGCGCGACAGGGGGAACCAATGAGCAGTTCTTC	CASSATGGTNEQFF
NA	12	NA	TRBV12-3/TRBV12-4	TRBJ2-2	TGTGCCAGCAGTTTCCGACCCGGGGAGCTGTTTTTT	CASSFRPGELFF
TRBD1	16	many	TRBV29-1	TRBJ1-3	TGCAGCGCCAGTCCCGGGACAGATTATTCTGGAAACACCATATATTTT	CSASPGTDYSGNTIYF
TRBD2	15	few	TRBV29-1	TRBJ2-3	TGCAGCGTGCAAAGAGGGACGGGGGGGACAGATACGCAGTATTTT	CSVQRGTGGTDTQYF
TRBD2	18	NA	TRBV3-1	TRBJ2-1	TGTGCCAGCAGCCAAGATTCGCCTAGCGGGAGCTCCTACAATGAGCAGTTCTTC	CASSQDSPSGSSYNEQFF
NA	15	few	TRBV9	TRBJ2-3	TGTGCCAGCAGCGTAGCCCCTCGGGCTGGTGGTACGCAGTATTTT	CASSVAPRAGGTQYF
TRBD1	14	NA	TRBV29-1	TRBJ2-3	TGCAGCGGTTCACCGGGACAGGGGGTAACTACGCAGTATTTT	CSGSPGQGVTTQYF
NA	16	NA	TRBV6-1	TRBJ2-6	TGTGCCAGCAGTGAAGGGTTGCTCTCTGGGGCCAACGTCCTGACTTTC	CASSEGLLSGANVLTF
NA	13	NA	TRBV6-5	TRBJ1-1	TGTGCCAGCAGTTACTCGAAATACACTGAAGCTTTCTTT	CASSYSKYTEAFF
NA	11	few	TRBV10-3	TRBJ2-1	TGTGCCATCAGTGAATGGGATGAGCAGTTCTTC	CAISEWDEQFF
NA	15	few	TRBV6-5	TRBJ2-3	TGTGCCAGCAGTTACACCACAGGGATACCCTCGCCGCAGTATTTT	CASSYTTGIPSPQYF
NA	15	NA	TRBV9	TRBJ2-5	TGTGCCAGCAGCATCCGTCCCGCCCCGCCGGAGACCCAGTACTTC	CASSIRPAPPETQYF
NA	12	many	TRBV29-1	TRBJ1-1	TGCAGCGTTGAAGGTGGGGTCACTGAAGCTTTCTTT	CSVEGGVTEAFF
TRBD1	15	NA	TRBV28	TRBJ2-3	TGTGCCAGCAGTTCCGGGGGACAGGGCACAGATACGCAGTATTTT	CASSSGGQGTDTQYF
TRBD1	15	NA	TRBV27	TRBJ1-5	TGTGCCAGCAGGCTGACAGGGATTAGCAATCAGCCCCAGCATTTT	CASRLTGISNQPQHF
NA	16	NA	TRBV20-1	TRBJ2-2	TGCAGTGCTAGCGGGGCAGGGCCCGCGAACACCGGGGAGCTGTTTTTT	CSASGAGPANTGELFF
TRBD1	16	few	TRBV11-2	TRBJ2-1	TGTGCCAGCAGCCATGGGACAGGGCAGCTTCGTCCCGAGCAGTTCTTC	CASSHGTGQLRPEQFF
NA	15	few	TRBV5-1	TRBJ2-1	TGCGCCAGCAGCTTGTCGGGGGAGGACTACAATGAGCAGTTCTTC	CASSLSGEDYNEQFF
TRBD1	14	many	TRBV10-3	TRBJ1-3	TGTGCCATCAGTAACGGACAGGCTGGAAACACCATATATTTT	CAISNGQAGNTIYF
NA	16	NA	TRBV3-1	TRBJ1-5	TGTGCCAGCAGCCAAGTCGCGGGGGATAGCAATCAGCCCCAGCATTTT	CASSQVAGDSNQPQHF
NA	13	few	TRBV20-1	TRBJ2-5	TGCAGTGCTATCTCTTCAGAGCAAGAGACCCAGTACTTC	CSAISSEQETQYF
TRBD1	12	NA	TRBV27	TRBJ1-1	TGTGCCAGACAGGGGTTGAACACTGAAGCTTTCTTT	CARQGLNTEAFF
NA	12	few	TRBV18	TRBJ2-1	TGTGCCAGCTCCCCGAACTCGCGCGAGCAGTTCTTC	CASSPNSREQFF
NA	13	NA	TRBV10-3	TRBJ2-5	TGTGCCACACATGCAACTAGAGGGGAGACCCAGTACTTC	CATHATRGETQYF
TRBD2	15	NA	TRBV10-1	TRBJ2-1	TGCGCCAGCAGTGAGTCGGTTCTAGCGGGCGATGAGCAGTTCTTC	CASSESVLAGDEQFF
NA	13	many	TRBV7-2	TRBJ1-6	TGTGCCAGCAGCCGCCGGTTATTTTCACCCCTCCACTTT	CASSRRLFSPLHF
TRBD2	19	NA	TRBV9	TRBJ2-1	TGTGCCAGCAGCGTAGGTCTTAGCGGGAGGGAAGGGTCCTACAATGAGCAGTTCTTC	CASSVGLSGREGSYNEQFF
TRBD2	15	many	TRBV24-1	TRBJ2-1	TGTGCCATCGGGGGGGGGCACCCCTCCTACAATGAGCAGTTCTTC	CAIGGGHPSYNEQFF
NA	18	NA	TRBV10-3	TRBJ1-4	TGTGCCATCAGTGAGCCTCTGAGGACAGAGCCACCTAATGAAAAACTGTTTTTT	CAISEPLRTEPPNEKLFF
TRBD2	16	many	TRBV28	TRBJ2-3	TGTGCCAGCAGTCCGGGGACTAGCGGGTATTTAGATACGCAGTATTTT	CASSPGTSGYLDTQYF
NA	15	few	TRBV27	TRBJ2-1	TGTGCCAGCAGTTTGATTCTGAGCTCCTACAATGAGCAGTTCTTC	CASSLILSSYNEQFF
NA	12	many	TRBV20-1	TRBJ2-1	TGCAGTGCTGGAGCTAGGGGGAATGAGCAGTTCTTC	CSAGARGNEQFF
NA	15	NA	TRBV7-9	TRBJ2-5	TGTGCCAGCAGCTTACACGGGGGGCATGGGGAGACCCAGTACTTC	CASSLHGGHGETQYF
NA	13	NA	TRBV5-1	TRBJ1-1	TGCGCCAGCAGCCTAATACAGGGTGGTGAAGCTTTCTTT	CASSLIQGGEAFF
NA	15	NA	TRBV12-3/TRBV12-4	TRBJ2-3	TGTGCCAGCAGCCCCCGCCAGCGTTTCGAAGATACGCAGTATTTT	CASSPRQRFEDTQYF
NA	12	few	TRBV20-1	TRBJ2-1	TGCAGCTTAGGGGGTGGGCCCAATGAGCAGTTCTTC	CSLGGGPNEQFF
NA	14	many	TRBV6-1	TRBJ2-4	TGTGCCAGCACTGACATTCTAGCCAAAAACATTCAGTACTTC	CASTDILAKNIQYF
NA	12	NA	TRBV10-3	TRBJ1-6	TGTGCCACGCGATCCCTGGATTCACCCCTCCACTTT	CATRSLDSPLHF
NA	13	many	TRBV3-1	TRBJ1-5	TGTGCCAGCAGCCAGTCCCTAAATCAGCCCCAGCATTTT	CASSQSLNQPQHF
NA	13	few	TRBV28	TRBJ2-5	TGTGCCAGCAGGTGGGGTTCCCAAGAGACCCAGTACTTC	CASRWGSQETQYF
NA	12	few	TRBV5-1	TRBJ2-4	TGCGCCAGCAGCCTGCAGGGGAACATTCAGTACTTC	CASSLQGNIQYF
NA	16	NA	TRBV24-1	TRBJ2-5	TGTGCCACCAGTGATGCATTGGCGGGAATCCAAGAGACCCAGTACTTC	CATSDALAGIQETQYF
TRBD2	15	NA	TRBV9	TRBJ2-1	TGTGCCAGCAGCGTGAGGGGGACTAGCCAGGGTGAGCAGTTCTTC	CASSVRGTSQGEQFF
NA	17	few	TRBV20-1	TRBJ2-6	TGCAGTGCCCGATGGGGGTCGGCCCACTCTGGGGCCAACGTCCTGACTTTC	CSARWGSAHSGANVLTF
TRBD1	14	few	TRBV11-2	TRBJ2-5	TGTGCCAGCAGCACCCGGACAGGGCGAGAGACCCAGTACTTC	CASSTRTGRETQYF
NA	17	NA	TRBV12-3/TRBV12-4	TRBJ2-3	TGTGCCAGCAGTTTAGGGACCGGGACGAGATTCACAGATACGCAGTATTTT	CASSLGTGTRFTDTQYF
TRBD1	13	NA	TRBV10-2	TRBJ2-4	TGCGCCAGCAGTGCACAGGGGGGAAACATTCAGTACTTC	CASSAQGGNIQYF
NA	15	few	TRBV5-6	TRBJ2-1	TGTGCCAGCAGCTTCCGTGGGAGCTCCTACAATGAGCAGTTCTTC	CASSFRGSSYNEQFF
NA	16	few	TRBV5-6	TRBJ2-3	TGTGCCAGCAGCCCTGGGTTAAGGACACAAGGAGATACGCAGTATTTT	CASSPGLRTQGDTQYF
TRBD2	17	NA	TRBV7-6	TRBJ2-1	TGTGCCAGCAGCTTAGCGGGGACTAGCGCCATCCTTCAGGAGCAGTTCTTC	CASSLAGTSAILQEQFF
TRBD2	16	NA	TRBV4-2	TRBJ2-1	TGTGCCAGCAGCATACGGACTAGCGGGAGTTTTGGTGAGCAGTTCTTC	CASSIRTSGSFGEQFF
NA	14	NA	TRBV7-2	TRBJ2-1	TGTGCCAGCAGCCACGGAGGGTCCTACAATGAGCAGTTCTTC	CASSHGGSYNEQFF
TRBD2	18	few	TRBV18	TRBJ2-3	TGTGCCAGCTCACCACTCGTCCTAGCGGGGGGACTCACAGATACGCAGTATTTT	CASSPLVLAGGLTDTQYF
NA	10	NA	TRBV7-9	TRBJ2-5	TGTGCCAGGATAGAAGAGACCCAGTACTTC	CARIEETQYF
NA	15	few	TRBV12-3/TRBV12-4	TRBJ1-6	TGTGCCAGCAGTCCCGGGACAAACTATAATTCACCCCTCCACTTT	CASSPGTNYNSPLHF
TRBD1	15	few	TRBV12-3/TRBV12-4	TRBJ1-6	TGTGCCAGCAGTCCTAGAGGGACAGGGGTTTCACCCCTCCACTTT	CASSPRGTGVSPLHF